This is a list of T cell receptor beta chains from one sample in a study of blood T cells in healthy people across ages. One entry per CDR3 protein, called by TCRdb with MiXCR from the 5' RACE reads. The sample holds just over 1 million distinct CDR3 sequences, 40% to 55% seen once. The sequencing sample was made of blood. The receptor source for this set is a woman aged 55-75 years in good health. Both conserved end residues are part of each CDR3. A D gene is named only where the DNA matches it firmly. Size values are once, few and many counts, or a class for expanded clones, and some rows have none.

- | TRBJ2-1 | TRBD1 | TRBV5-1 | CASSLRPPGQGSYNEQFF | TGCGCCAGCAGCTTGAGGCCGCCGGGACAGGGCTCCTACAATGAGCAGTTCTTC
few | TRBJ2-5 | TRBD1 | TRBV6-1 | CASSSGTGGSETQYF | TGTGCCAGCAGCTCCGGGACAGGGGGTTCAGAGACCCAGTACTTC
- | TRBJ1-6 | - | TRBV7-6 | CASSLRQSSYNSPLHF | TGTGCCAGCAGCTTACGGCAGAGCTCCTATAATTCACCCCTCCACTTT
- | TRBJ2-1 | TRBD1 | TRBV28 | CASRFGTENNEQFF | TGTGCCAGCAGATTCGGGACAGAGAACAATGAGCAGTTCTTC
- | TRBJ2-5 | - | TRBV29-1 | CSVERGPETQYF | TGCAGCGTTGAGCGGGGTCCAGAGACCCAGTACTTC
few | TRBJ2-7 | - | TRBV20-1 | CSAREGQIYEQYF | TGCAGTGCTAGGGAGGGACAGATCTACGAGCAGTACTTC
- | TRBJ2-7 | TRBD2 | TRBV7-2 | CASSSTSGRLANEQYF | TGTGCCAGCAGCTCTACTAGCGGGAGACTGGCCAATGAGCAGTACTTC
few | TRBJ2-3 | TRBD2 | TRBV3-1 | CASSQELAGFVDTQYF | TGTGCCAGCAGTCAAGAACTAGCGGGGTTCGTTGATACGCAGTATTTT
many | TRBJ2-7 | TRBD2 | TRBV29-1 | CSVRTSGNSNEQYF | TGCAGCGTACGGACTAGCGGGAACTCCAACGAGCAGTACTTC
- | TRBJ2-3 | TRBD2 | TRBV12-3/TRBV12-4 | CASSLGTSPLQYF | TGTGCCAGCAGTTTAGGGACTAGCCCCCTGCAGTATTTT
many | TRBJ2-5 | - | TRBV7-2 | CASSLRGLETQYF | TGTGCCAGCAGCTTAAGGGGTTTAGAGACCCAGTACTTC
few | TRBJ2-3 | TRBD1 | TRBV12-3/TRBV12-4 | CASSRQGFTDTQYF | TGTGCCAGCAGCAGACAGGGGTTCACAGATACGCAGTATTTT
few | TRBJ2-5 | - | TRBV7-2 | CASSQSRGWAETQYF | TGTGCCAGCAGCCAAAGCCGCGGCTGGGCAGAGACCCAGTACTTC
- | TRBJ2-3 | TRBD1 | TRBV12-3/TRBV12-4 | CASSLVAGQGSLDTQYF | TGTGCCAGCAGTTTGGTTGCCGGACAGGGGTCTTTAGATACGCAGTATTTT
- | TRBJ1-2 | TRBD1 | TRBV7-6 | CASSSGQGRLAVSYGYTF | TGTGCCAGCAGCTCGGGACAGGGACGTCTCGCTGTTAGCTATGGCTACACCTTC
few | TRBJ1-2 | - | TRBV7-9 | CASSHTAQGGGYTF | TGTGCCAGCAGCCACACGGCGCAGGGTGGCGGCTACACCTTC
- | TRBJ2-5 | - | TRBV20-1 | CSAPPTVKQETQYF | TGCAGTGCCCCGCCGACAGTTAAACAAGAGACCCAGTACTTC
- | TRBJ2-3 | - | TRBV9 | CASSVDGAQADTQYF | TGTGCCAGCAGCGTAGACGGAGCTCAGGCAGATACGCAGTATTTT
- | TRBJ2-3 | TRBD1 | TRBV25-1 | CASSEIQTGAGTDTQYF | TGTGCCAGCAGTGAAATCCAGACAGGGGCGGGCACAGATACGCAGTATTTT
- | TRBJ1-1 | - | TRBV6-4 | CASSDQTFNTEAFF | TGTGCCAGCAGTGACCAGACATTTAACACTGAAGCTTTCTTT
once | TRBJ2-5 | TRBD1 | TRBV2 | CASRPGQSQETQYF | TGTGCCAGCAGACCGGGACAGTCTCAAGAGACCCAGTACTTC
- | TRBJ1-4 | - | TRBV10-3 | CAISESVIRGKEKLFF | TGTGCCATCAGTGAGTCCGTAATCCGGGGGAAGGAAAAACTGTTTTTT
- | TRBJ1-2 | TRBD1 | TRBV5-1 | CASSSRGTAGLEGYTF | TGCGCCAGCAGCTCCCGCGGGACAGCGGGTTTGGAAGGCTACACCTTC
- | TRBJ2-1 | TRBD2 | TRBV5-1 | CASRSGTFNEQFF | TGCGCCAGCAGGAGCGGGACTTTCAATGAGCAGTTCTTC
- | TRBJ2-5 | - | TRBV30 | CAWSGGSVKETQYF | TGTGCCTGGAGTGGTGGATCTGTAAAAGAGACCCAGTACTTC
- | TRBJ2-1 | TRBD2 | TRBV20-1 | CSASETTSGRTYNEQFF | TGCAGTGCTAGCGAAACGACTAGCGGGAGGACCTACAATGAGCAGTTCTTC
few | TRBJ2-7 | - | TRBV29-1 | CSVEDQGGGPTNEQYF | TGCAGCGTTGAAGATCAGGGAGGCGGCCCCACAAATGAGCAGTACTTC
few | TRBJ1-2 | - | TRBV4-1 | CASSQDSRLTGSYTF | TGCGCCAGCAGCCAAGACTCGAGGTTAACAGGGAGCTACACCTTC
few | TRBJ2-3 | TRBD2 | TRBV20-1 | CSATSTSGSSDTQYF | TGCAGTGCTACTAGTACTAGCGGGAGCTCAGATACGCAGTATTTT
few | TRBJ1-2 | TRBD1 | TRBV20-1 | CSASEGGRLGGYTF | TGCAGTGCTAGCGAAGGGGGCCGGTTAGGTGGCTACACCTTC
few | TRBJ2-2 | - | TRBV29-1 | CSVDLGGTGELFF | TGCAGCGTTGATCTCGGGGGCACCGGGGAGCTGTTTTTT
- | TRBJ2-7 | TRBD1 | TRBV20-1 | CSAREGGQGTYEQYF | TGCAGTGCTAGAGAGGGTGGACAGGGTACTTACGAGCAGTACTTC
- | TRBJ1-2 | - | TRBV4-1 | CASSHSGRSNYGYTF | TGCGCCAGCAGCCATAGCGGACGGAGTAACTATGGCTACACCTTC
- | TRBJ2-1 | - | TRBV6-5 | CASSYSAGESNERFF | TGTGCCAGCAGTTACTCGGCAGGGGAATCCAATGAGCGGTTCTTC